This T cell receptor beta chain was retrieved from a study of identical twins. TCRdb processed the 5' RACE reads anew with MiXCR; each CDR3 protein has one entry. Among hundreds of thousands of distinct CDR3 sequences listed, over 9% were seen once. This clonotype was found many times. The ends lost 1 base at V and 4 bases at J; junction bases unmatched: 6. The CDR3 is made up of 16 amino acids. Germline V CDR1 and CDR2: SEHNR, FQNEAQ (reference sequence). The same sample was also used in a study of yellow fever vaccine responses in identical twins. This second study notes: Vaccine T cell responses of twins reportedly seemed partly convergent and partly personalized.

The clonotype comes from a woman aged 18-35 years in good health. The source material was PBMCs. The J gene is TRBJ2-1, the V gene TRBV7-9; 8 nucleotides line up with TRBD2. The CDR3 loop reads CASSLGASGSYNEQFF. The CDR3 DNA is TGTGCCAGCAGCTTAGGCGCTAGCGGGTCTTACAATGAGCAGTTCTTC. The variable domain in full, completed from reference TRBV7-9 and TRBJ2-1, reads DTGVSQNPRHKITKRGQNVTFRCDPISEHNRLYWYRQTLGQGPEFLTYFQNEAQLEKSRLLSDRFSAERPKGSFSTLEIQRTEQGDSAMYLCASSLGASGSYNEQFFGPGTRLTVL.